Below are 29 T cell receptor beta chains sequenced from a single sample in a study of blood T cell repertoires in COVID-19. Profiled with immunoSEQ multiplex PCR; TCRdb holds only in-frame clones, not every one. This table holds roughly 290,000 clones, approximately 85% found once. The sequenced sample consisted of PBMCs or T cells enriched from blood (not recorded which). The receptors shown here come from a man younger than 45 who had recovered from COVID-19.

CDR3 coding DNA: TGTGCCAGCAGCCCGGGACTCGTTTCCTACAATGAGCAGTTCTTC. Its protein is CASSPGLVSYNEQFF. The rearrangement links TRBV7-2 to TRBJ2-1; possible D gene TRBD2, 6 bases. Trimming stripped 5 bases from V and 1 base from J, with 12 bases between. There are 15 residues in the CDR3. CDR1 is SGHTA, CDR2 FQGNSA, per germline.

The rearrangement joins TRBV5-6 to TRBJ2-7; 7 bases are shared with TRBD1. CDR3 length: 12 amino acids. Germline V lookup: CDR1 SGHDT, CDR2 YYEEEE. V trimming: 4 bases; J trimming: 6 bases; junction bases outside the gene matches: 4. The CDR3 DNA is TGTGCCAGCAGCCAGACAGGGTCCGAGCAGTACTTC. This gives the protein CASSQTGSEQYF.

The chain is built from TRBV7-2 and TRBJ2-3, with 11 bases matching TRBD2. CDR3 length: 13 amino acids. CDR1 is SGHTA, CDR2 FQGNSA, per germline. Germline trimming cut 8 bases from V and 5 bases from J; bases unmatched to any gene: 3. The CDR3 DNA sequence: TGTGCCAGCGGCACTAGCGGGGGAGATACGCAGTATTTT. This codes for CASGTSGGDTQYF.

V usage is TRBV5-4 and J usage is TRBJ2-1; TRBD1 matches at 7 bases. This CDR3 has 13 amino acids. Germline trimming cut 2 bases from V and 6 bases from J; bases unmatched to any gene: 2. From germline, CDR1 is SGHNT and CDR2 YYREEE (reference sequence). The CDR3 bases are TGTGCCAGCAGCTTACAGGGGATCAATGAGCAGTTCTTC. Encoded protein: CASSLQGINEQFF.

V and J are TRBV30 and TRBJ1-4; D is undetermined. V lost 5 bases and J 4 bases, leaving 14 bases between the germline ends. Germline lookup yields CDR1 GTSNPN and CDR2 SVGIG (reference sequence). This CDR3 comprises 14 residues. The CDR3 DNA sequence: TGTGCCTGGGGCCCGAGGGAATTTAATGAAAAACTGTTTTTT. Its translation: CAWGPREFNEKLFF.

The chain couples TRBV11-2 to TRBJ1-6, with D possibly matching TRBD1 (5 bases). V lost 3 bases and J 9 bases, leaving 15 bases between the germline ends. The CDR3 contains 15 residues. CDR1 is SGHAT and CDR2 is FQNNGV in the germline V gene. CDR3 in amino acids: CASSFNGGWSSPLHF. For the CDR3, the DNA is TGTGCCAGCAGCTTCAATGGGGGGTGGTCTTCACCCCTCCACTTT.

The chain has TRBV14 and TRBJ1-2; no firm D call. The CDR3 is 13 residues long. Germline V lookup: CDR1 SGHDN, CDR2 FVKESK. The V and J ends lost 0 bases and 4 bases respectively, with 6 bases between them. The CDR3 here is CASSQDRFYGYTF. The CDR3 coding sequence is TGTGCCAGCAGCCAAGACAGGTTCTATGGCTACACCTTC.

CDR3 nucleotide sequence: TGCGCCAGCAGCGTCGGGGGTTTCGAGCAGTACTTC. This sequence encodes CASSVGGFEQYF. This rearrangement joins TRBV5-1 to TRBJ2-7; D is possibly TRBD2 (6 bases). The CDR3 has 12 amino acids. Trimming took off 4 bases at V and 6 bases at J, with 11 bases between the two ends. The germline CDR1 and CDR2 sequences are SGHRS and YFSETQ.

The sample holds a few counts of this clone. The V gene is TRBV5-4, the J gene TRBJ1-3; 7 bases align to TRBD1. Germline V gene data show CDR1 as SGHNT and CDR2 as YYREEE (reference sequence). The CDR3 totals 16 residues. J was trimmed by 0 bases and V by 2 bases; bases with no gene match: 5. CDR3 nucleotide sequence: TGTGCCAGCAGCTTCCGGACAGGCGTCTCTGGAAACACCATATATTTT. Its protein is CASSFRTGVSGNTIYF.

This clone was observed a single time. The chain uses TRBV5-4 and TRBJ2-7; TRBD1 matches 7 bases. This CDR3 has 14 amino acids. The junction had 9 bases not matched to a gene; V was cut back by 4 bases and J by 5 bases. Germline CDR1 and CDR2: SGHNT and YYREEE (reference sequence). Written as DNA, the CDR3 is TGTGCCAGCAGCGTGCAGGGGGTCGAGAACGAGCAGTACTTC. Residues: CASSVQGVENEQYF.

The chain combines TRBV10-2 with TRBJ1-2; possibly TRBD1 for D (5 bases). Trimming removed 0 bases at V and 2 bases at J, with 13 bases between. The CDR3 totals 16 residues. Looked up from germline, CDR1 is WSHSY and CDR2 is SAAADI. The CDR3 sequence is CASSESAGGMNYGYTF. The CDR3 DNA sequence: TGCGCCAGCAGTGAGTCCGCCGGGGGGATGAACTATGGCTACACCTTC.

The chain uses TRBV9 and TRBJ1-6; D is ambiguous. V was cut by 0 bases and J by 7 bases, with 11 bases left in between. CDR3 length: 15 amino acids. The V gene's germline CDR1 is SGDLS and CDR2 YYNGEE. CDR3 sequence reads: CASSVVGLPNSPLHF. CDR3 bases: TGTGCCAGCAGCGTAGTTGGACTCCCAAATTCACCCCTCCACTTT.

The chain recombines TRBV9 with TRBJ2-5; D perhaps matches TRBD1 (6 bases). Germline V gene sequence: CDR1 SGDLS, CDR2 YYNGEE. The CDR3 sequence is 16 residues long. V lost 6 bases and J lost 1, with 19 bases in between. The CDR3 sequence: CASTRGDIHVQETQYF. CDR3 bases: TGTGCCAGCACCCGAGGGGACATCCATGTCCAAGAGACCCAGTACTTC. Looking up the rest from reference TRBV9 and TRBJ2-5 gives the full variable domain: DSGVTQTPKHLITATGQRVTLRCSPRSGDLSVYWYQQSLDQGLQFLIQYYNGEERAKGNILERFSAQQFPDLHSELNLSSLELGDSALYFCASTRGDIHVQETQYFGPGTRLLVL.

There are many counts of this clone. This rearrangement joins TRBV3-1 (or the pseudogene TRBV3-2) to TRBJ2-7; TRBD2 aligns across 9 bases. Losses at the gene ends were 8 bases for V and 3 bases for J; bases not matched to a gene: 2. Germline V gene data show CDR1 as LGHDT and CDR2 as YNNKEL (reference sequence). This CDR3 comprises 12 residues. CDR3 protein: CASSSGDYEQYF. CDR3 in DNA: TGTGCCAGCTCTAGCGGGGACTACGAGCAGTACTTC.

The CDR3 coding sequence is TGTGCCAGCAGCTTCGGCCTTGAGGGCACCTACAATGAGCAGTTCTTC. Encoded protein: CASSFGLEGTYNEQFF. The chain uses TRBV5-5 and TRBJ2-1; TRBD2 might be the D (5 bases). The CDR3 is made up of 16 amino acids. From germline, CDR1 is SGHKS and CDR2 YYEKEE (reference sequence). Between the trimmed V and J ends, which lost 2 bases and 2 bases, there was a span of 14 bases.

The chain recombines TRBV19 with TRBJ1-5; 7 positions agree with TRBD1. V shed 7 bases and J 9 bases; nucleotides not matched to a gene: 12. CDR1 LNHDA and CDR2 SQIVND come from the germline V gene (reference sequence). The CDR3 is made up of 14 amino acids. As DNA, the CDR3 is TGTGCCAGTACCCCCGGGACAGCTAAGTTGCCCCAGCATTTT. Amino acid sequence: CASTPGTAKLPQHF.

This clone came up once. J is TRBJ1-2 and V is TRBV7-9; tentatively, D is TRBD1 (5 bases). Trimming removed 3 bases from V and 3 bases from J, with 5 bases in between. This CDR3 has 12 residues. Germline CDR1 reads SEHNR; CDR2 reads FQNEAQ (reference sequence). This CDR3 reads CASSFRDYGYTF. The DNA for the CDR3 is TGTGCCAGCAGCTTCAGGGACTATGGCTACACCTTC.

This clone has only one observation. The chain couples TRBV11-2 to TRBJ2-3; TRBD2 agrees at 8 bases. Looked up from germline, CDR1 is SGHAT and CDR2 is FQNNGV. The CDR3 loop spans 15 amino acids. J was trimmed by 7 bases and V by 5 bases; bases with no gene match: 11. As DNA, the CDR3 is TGTGCCAGCAGCCCCGGTAGCGGGGCCCCTAATACGCAGTATTTT. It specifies CASSPGSGAPNTQYF.

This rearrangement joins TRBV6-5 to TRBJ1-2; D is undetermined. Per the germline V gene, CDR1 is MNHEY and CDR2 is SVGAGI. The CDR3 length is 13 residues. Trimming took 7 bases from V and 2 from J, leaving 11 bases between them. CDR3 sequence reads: CASTPRQNYGYTF. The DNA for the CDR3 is TGTGCCAGCACCCCGAGGCAGAACTATGGCTACACCTTC.

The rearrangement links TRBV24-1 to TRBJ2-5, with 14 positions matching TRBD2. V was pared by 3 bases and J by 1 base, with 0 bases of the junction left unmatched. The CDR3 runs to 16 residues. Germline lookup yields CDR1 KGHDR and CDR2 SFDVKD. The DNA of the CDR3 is TGTGCCACCAGTGATGGACTAGCGGGGGGCCAAGAGACCCAGTACTTC. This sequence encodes CATSDGLAGGQETQYF.

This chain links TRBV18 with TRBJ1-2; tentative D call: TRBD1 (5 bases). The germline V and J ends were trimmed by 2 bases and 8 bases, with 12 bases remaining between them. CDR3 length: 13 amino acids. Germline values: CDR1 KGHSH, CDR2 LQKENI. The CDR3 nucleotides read TGTGCCAGCTCACCAGCTGATACAGGAGGCTACACCTTC. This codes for CASSPADTGGYTF.

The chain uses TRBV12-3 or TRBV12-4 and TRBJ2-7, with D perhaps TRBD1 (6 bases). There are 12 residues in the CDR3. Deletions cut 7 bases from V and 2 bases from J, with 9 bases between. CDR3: CASNRDTYEQYF. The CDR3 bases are TGTGCCAGCAATCGGGACACCTACGAGCAGTACTTC.

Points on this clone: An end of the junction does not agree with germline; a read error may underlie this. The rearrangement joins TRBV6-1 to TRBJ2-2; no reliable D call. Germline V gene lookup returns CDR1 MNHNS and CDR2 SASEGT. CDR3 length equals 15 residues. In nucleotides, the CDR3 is TGTGCCAGCAGCGAAGATGGCCGGAACACCGGGGAGCTGTTTTTT. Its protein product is CASSEDGRNTGELFF.

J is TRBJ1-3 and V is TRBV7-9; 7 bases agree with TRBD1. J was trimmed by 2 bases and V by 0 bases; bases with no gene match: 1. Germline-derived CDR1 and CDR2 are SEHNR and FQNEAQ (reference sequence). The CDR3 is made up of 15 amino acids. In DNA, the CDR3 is TGTGCCAGCAGCTTAGCAGGGGGCACTGGAAACACCATATATTTT. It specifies CASSLAGGTGNTIYF.

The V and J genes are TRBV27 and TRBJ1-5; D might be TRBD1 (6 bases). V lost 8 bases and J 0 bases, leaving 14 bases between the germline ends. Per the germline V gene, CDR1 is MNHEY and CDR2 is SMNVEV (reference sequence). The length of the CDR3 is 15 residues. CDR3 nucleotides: TGTGCCAGCTCGGACAGCCCAAATAGCAATCAGCCCCAGCATTTT. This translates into CASSDSPNSNQPQHF.

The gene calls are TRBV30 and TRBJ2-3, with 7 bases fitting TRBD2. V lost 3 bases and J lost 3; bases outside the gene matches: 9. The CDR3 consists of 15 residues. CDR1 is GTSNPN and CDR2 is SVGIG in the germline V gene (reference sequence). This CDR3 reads CAWRRRASGTDTQYF. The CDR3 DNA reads TGTGCCTGGAGGCGCCGGGCTAGCGGTACAGATACGCAGTATTTT.

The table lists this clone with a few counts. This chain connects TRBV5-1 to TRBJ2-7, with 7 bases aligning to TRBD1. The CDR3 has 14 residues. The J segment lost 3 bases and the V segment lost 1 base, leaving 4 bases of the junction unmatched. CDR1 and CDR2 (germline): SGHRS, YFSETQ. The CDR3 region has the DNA TGCGCCAGCAGCTTGTTACAGGGGAACTACGAGCAGTACTTC. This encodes CASSLLQGNYEQYF.

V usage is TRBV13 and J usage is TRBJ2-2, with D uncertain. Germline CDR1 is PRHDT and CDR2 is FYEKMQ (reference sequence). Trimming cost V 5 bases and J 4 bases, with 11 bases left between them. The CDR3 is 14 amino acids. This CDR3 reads CASSVMMSTGELFF. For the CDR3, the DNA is TGTGCCAGCAGCGTGATGATGAGCACCGGGGAGCTGTTTTTT.

The CDR3 reads CAWSSGDLYEQYF. CDR3 coding DNA: TGTGCCTGGAGTTCAGGTGACCTCTACGAGCAGTACTTC. V usage is TRBV30 and J usage is TRBJ2-7; D not resolved. The CDR3 contains 13 residues. Trimming removed 2 bases from V and 3 bases from J, with 11 bases in between. Germline CDR1 reads GTSNPN; CDR2 reads SVGIG (reference sequence).